This T cell receptor (beta chain) was found in a study of shared clonotypes between healthy human individuals. Study outcomes and limitations: Apart from blood, nothing was sampled; tissue repertoires likely differ.

Regarding this clone: Its antigen is undetermined.

Germline V gene data show CDR1 as SGHNT and CDR2 as YYREEE (reference sequence). The CDR3 runs to 13 residues. Trimming left V 4 bases short and J 5 bases short, with 9 bases between. TCRdb's table, derived via immunoSEQ multiplex PCR, lists solely in-frame clones and lacks some. The data show millions of clones, 95% seen once. The TCR was taken from a man younger than 35 in good health. Sequencing was performed on naive CD4+ T cells sorted from blood. Subset of the sample: CD45RA+ positively selected. J is TRBJ2-2 and V is TRBV5-4; D call uncertain. CDR3 coding DNA: TGTGCCAGCAGCCCGCCGAGTACCGGGGAGCTGTTTTTT. The encoded protein is CASSPPSTGELFF.